This T cell receptor beta chain was profiled in a study of T cells in Graves' hyperthyroidism and ophthalmopathy. In the study overall: Blood from the periphery was taken at initial diagnosis, before any treatment.

TCR beta CDR3 sequences were amplified from RNA transcripts. The TCR CDR3 first-round RT-PCR relied on the HTBI primer set. TCRdb reprocessed the multiplex PCR reads via MiXCR and lists one record per CDR3 protein. The table lists about 640,000 distinct CDR3 sequences, less than 25% of them singletons. This clonotype was detected ten times or more. This CDR3 contains 11 residues. V lost 4 bases to trimming and J lost 5 bases, with 3 bases between them. Germline V CDR1 and CDR2: SGHAT, FQNNGV. Sequenced sample: blood. The TCR was taken from a man younger than 40 with Graves' ophthalmopathy. The chain has TRBV11-2 and TRBJ1-5; D gene ambiguous. As DNA, the CDR3 is TGTGCCAGCAGCTCCGATCAGCCCCAGCATTTT. It translates to CASSSDQPQHF.